What follows describes a single T cell receptor (beta chain). From mRNA, alpha and beta CDR3 regions were amplified using semiquantitative ARM-PCR. In ARM-PCR, communal superprimers followed tagged nested gene-specific primers for exponential amplification. TCRdb used MiXCR to reprocess the multiplex PCR reads, holding one entry per CDR3 protein. The sample holds under 15,000 distinct CDR3 sequences, approximately 67% seen once. Germline loops: CDR1 GTSNPN, CDR2 SVGIG (reference sequence). Trimming left V 1 base short and J 5 bases short, with 12 bases between. The length of the CDR3 is 14 residues. The data derive from a study of relationships among human T cell subsets. After CD25, CD56 and CD294 bead selections, the flow-through was collected as Th1 cells.

The chain joins TRBV30 to TRBJ1-3; TRBD1 is a possible D gene (5 bases). The source is a middle-aged man in good health. Material for sequencing was CD4+ Th1 cells sorted from blood. The CDR3 reads CAWSGDSFRNTIYF. The CDR3 region has the DNA TGTGCCTGGAGTGGGGACTCCTTCCGAAACACCATATATTTT.